This is a list of T cell receptor beta chains from one sample in a study of cytomegalovirus exposure and HLA in healthy donors. Assay used: immunoSEQ multiplex PCR; TCRdb lists only in-frame clones, some missing. This table holds 120,000 to 150,000 clones. Sequencing was performed on PBMCs. Receptors were obtained from a woman in her forties or fifties in good health and CMV-seronegative. Each CDR3 is given with its conserved first and last residue. Each record gives: J gene, D gene, V gene, CDR3 DNA, CDR3 protein. A D gene is named only where the DNA matches it firmly.

J: TRBJ1-2
D: .
V: TRBV6-6
DNA: TGTGCCAGCAGACCCTTACAGGGATCGTCTAGCTATGGCTACACCTTC
CDR3: CASRPLQGSSSYGYTF

J: TRBJ1-4
D: .
V: TRBV19
DNA: TGTGCCAGTAGTCCAGGGTTTAATGAAAAACTGTTTTTT
CDR3: CASSPGFNEKLFF

J: TRBJ2-1
D: TRBD1
V: TRBV6-6
DNA: TGTGCCAGCAGCGCGACAGGGGAGGATGAGCAGTTCTTC
CDR3: CASSATGEDEQFF

J: TRBJ2-7
D: .
V: TRBV7-2
DNA: TGTGCCAGCAGCTTGTCAGGTACCTACGAGCAGTACTTC
CDR3: CASSLSGTYEQYF

J: TRBJ1-1
D: TRBD1
V: TRBV15
DNA: TGTGCCACCAGCAGAGGGGACAGGGACGAAACTGAAGCTTTCTTT
CDR3: CATSRGDRDETEAFF

J: TRBJ2-7
D: .
V: TRBV28
DNA: TGTGCCAGCAGTTTCTCAGACTACCTCTACGAGCAGTACTTC
CDR3: CASSFSDYLYEQYF

J: TRBJ2-5
D: TRBD2
V: TRBV7-3
DNA: TGTGCCAGCAGCTTTGGACTAGCGAGTTTGGAGACCCAGTACTTC
CDR3: CASSFGLASLETQYF

J: TRBJ1-1
D: .
V: TRBV7-9
DNA: TGTGCCAGCAGCAAGGGCGGGGGCACTGAAGCTTTCTTT
CDR3: CASSKGGGTEAFF

J: TRBJ2-7
D: TRBD1
V: TRBV4-1
DNA: TGCGCCAGCAGCCAAGACCCGGGACAGCACACCTACGAGCAGTACTTC
CDR3: CASSQDPGQHTYEQYF

J: TRBJ2-2
D: TRBD1
V: TRBV4-1
DNA: TGCGCCAGCAGCTTACCGCCGGGACAGGGCACCGGGGAGCTGTTTTTT
CDR3: CASSLPPGQGTGELFF

J: TRBJ2-7
D: .
V: TRBV1
DNA: TGCACCAGCAGCCAAGTAGGGCGGGGGCGCTCCTACGAGCAGTACTTC
CDR3: CTSSQVGRGRSYEQYF

J: TRBJ2-7
D: .
V: TRBV9
DNA: TGTGCCAGCAGCGTAACCCTAGACTACGAGCAGTACTTC
CDR3: CASSVTLDYEQYF

J: TRBJ2-7
D: .
V: TRBV6-5
DNA: TGTGCCAGCAGACGGGGGGCATCATACTACGAGCAGTACTTC
CDR3: CASRRGASYYEQYF

J: TRBJ1-4
D: TRBD1
V: TRBV10-3
DNA: TGTGCCATCGGCGGGACAGAGAATGAAAAACTGTTTTTT
CDR3: CAIGGTENEKLFF

J: TRBJ1-3
D: TRBD1
V: TRBV7-9
DNA: TGTGCCAGCAGCCGACAGGGAGCTGGAAACACCATATATTTT
CDR3: CASSRQGAGNTIYF

J: TRBJ2-7
D: TRBD2
V: TRBV7-3
DNA: TGTGCCAGCAGCGCGGGGGACGGCGGCGAGCAGTACTTC
CDR3: CASSAGDGGEQYF

J: TRBJ2-2
D: .
V: TRBV4-1
DNA: TGCGCCAGCAGCCTGGACAGGAACACCGGGGAGCTGTTTTTT
CDR3: CASSLDRNTGELFF

J: TRBJ1-5
D: .
V: TRBV19
DNA: TGTGCCAGGCTGAGGGAAGGCGGCAATCAGCCCCAGCATTTT
CDR3: CARLREGGNQPQHF

J: TRBJ1-5
D: TRBD1
V: TRBV28
DNA: TGTGCCAGCAGTACCTCCTCATGGGACAGCCGACTCCAGCCCCAGCATTTT
CDR3: CASSTSSWDSRLQPQHF

J: TRBJ2-1
D: .
V: TRBV19
DNA: TGTGCCAGTAGTATAGGGAGCAGGGGGAGGAATGAGCAGTTCTTC
CDR3: CASSIGSRGRNEQFF

J: TRBJ2-1
D: TRBD2
V: TRBV6-5
DNA: TGTGCCAGCAGCAGCGGGGCTAGCATCGAGCAGTTCTTC
CDR3: CASSSGASIEQFF

J: TRBJ2-7
D: .
V: TRBV6-5
DNA: TGTGCCAGCAGTTACTCGAAGCACCCCTCCTACGAGCAGTACTTC
CDR3: CASSYSKHPSYEQYF

J: TRBJ2-7
D: .
V: TRBV30
DNA: TGTGCCTGGAGTGTACCGACAGACTCTTCCTACGAGCAGTACTTC
CDR3: CAWSVPTDSSYEQYF

J: TRBJ2-7
D: TRBD1
V: TRBV18
DNA: TGTGCCAGCTCACCACCGACAGGGGTATCCGAGCAGTACTTC
CDR3: CASSPPTGVSEQYF